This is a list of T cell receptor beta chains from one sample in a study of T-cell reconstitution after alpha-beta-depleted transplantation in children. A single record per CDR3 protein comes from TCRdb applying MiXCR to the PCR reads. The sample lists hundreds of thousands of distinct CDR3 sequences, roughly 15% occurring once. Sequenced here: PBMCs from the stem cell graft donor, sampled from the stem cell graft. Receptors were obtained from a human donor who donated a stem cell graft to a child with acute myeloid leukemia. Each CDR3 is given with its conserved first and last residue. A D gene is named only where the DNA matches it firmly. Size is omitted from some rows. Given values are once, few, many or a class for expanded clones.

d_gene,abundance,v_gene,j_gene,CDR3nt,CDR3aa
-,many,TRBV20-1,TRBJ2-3,TGCAGTGCTAGAGTCAGGGGGCAAAGCGGGGGCCGGGAAAGCACAGATACGCAGTATTTT,CSARVRGQSGGRESTDTQYF
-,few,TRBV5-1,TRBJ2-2,TGCGCCAGCAGCAACAATCCCTCGGTGGGCACCGGGGAGCTGTTTTTT,CASSNNPSVGTGELFF
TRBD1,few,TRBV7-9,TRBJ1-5,TGTGCCAGCAGCTTGGAAGGGACAGGATCATACGTCCAGCATTTT,CASSLEGTGSYVQHF
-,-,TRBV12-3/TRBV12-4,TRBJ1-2,TGTGCCAGCAGTTTAGGCACTCAGGGCTACACCTTC,CASSLGTQGYTF
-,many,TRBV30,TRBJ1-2,TGTGCCTGGAGTGTATACCCGGGAGACTATGGCTACACCTTC,CAWSVYPGDYGYTF
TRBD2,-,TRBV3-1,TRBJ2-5,TGTGCCAGCAGCCCCTCTGCGGGGGGGCCTAAGACCCAGTACTTC,CASSPSAGGPKTQYF
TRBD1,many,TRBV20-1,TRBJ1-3,TGCAGTGCTAGAGGGCGACAGGGCGGCGGAAACACCATATATTTT,CSARGRQGGGNTIYF
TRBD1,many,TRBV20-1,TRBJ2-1,TGCAGTGCTAGGACAGGGAATCGCAATGAGCAGTTCTTC,CSARTGNRNEQFF
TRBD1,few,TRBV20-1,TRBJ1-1,TGCAGTGCTGCCCCTTCCGGGACAGGATGGGCAAGCGAGGGAGCTTTCTTT,CSAAPSGTGWASEGAFF
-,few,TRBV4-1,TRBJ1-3,TGCGCCAGCAGCCAAGATGCCAGGTCTGGAAACACCATATATTTT,CASSQDARSGNTIYF
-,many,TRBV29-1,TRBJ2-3,TGCAGCGCCGAGTTTTTAGGCGATGGAGATACGCAGTATTTT,CSAEFLGDGDTQYF
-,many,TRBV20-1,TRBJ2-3,TGCAGTGCTAGAGATCTGGGAAGGGGGGATACGCAGTATTTT,CSARDLGRGDTQYF
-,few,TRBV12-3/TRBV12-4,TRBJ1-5,TGTGCCAGCAGCCTTTCCCTGGACAGCCTACATCCTGGGCAGCCCCAGCATTTT,CASSLSLDSLHPGQPQHF
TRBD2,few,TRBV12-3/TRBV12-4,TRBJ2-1,TGTGCCAGCAGACGAACTAGCGGGGGGCTCAATGAGCAGTTCTTC,CASRRTSGGLNEQFF
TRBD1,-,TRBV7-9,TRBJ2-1,TGTGCCAGCATAGGGACAGGAGACAATGAGCAGTTCTTC,CASIGTGDNEQFF
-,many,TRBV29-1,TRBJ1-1,TGCAGCGTTGTAACAGGGAACACTGAAGCTTTCTTT,CSVVTGNTEAFF
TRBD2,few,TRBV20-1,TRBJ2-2,TGCAGTGCTAGAGAAACACTAGCGGGGGGCACCGGGGAGCTGTTTTTT,CSARETLAGGTGELFF
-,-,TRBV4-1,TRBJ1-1,TGCGCCAGCAGCCAAGAGCCAGTAAGAGACACTGAAGCTTTCTTT,CASSQEPVRDTEAFF
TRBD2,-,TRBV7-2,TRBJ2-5,TGTGCCAGCAGCTTGGGGCGGGGGAGCCAAGAGACCCAGTACTTC,CASSLGRGSQETQYF
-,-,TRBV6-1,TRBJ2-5,TGTGCCAGCAGTCCCATCGGGGTTGGAAAAGAGACCCAGTACTTC,CASSPIGVGKETQYF
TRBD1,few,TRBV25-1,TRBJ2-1,TGTGCCACCAGACAGGGGATGATGCGTGAGCAGTTCTTC,CATRQGMMREQFF
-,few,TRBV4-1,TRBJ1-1,TGCGCCAGCAGCCAGGCGACGGGGGGGAACACTGAAGCTTTCTTT,CASSQATGGNTEAFF
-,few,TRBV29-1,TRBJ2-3,TGCAGCGTTGAAGGCCCTGGAAGGCCGGATACGCAGTATTTT,CSVEGPGRPDTQYF
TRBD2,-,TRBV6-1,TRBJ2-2,TGTGCCAGCAGTACGGAGCGGGGGCGCACCGGGGAGCTGTTTTTT,CASSTERGRTGELFF
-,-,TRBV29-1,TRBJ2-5,TGCAGCGTTGAACAGGATCTCGGGACCCAGTACTTC,CSVEQDLGTQYF
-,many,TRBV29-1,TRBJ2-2,TGCAGCGTTGAGAGAGACGACGGCACCGGGGAGCTGTTTTTT,CSVERDDGTGELFF
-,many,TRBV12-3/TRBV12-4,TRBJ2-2,TGTGCCAGCTCCTTCGACACCGGGGAGCTGTTTTTT,CASSFDTGELFF
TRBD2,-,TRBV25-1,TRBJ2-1,TGTGCCAGCAGTGTAGCGGGGGGACTCCTTTTGGAGCAGTTCTTC,CASSVAGGLLLEQFF
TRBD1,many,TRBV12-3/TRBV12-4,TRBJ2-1,TGTGCCAGCAGTGTACCGGGACAGGCTGTTTATGAGCAGTTCTTC,CASSVPGQAVYEQFF
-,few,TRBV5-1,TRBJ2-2,TGCGCCAGCGAGCGTCTATCTAACACCGGGGAGCTGTTTTTT,CASERLSNTGELFF
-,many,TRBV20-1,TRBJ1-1,TGCAGTGCTAGTCATGGTTCTGAAGCTTTCTTT,CSASHGSEAFF
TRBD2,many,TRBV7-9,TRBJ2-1,TGTGCCAGCCACGCGGGGGAGGGCCCGTCCTATGAGCAGTTCTTC,CASHAGEGPSYEQFF
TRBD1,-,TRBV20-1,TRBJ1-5,TGCAGTGCGCTACCCGGGACAGGGGGCTTTGTCGGGAATCAGCCCCAGCATTTT,CSALPGTGGFVGNQPQHF
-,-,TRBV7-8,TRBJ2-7,TGTGCCAGCAGCCTTCGGCGTTTCCAGAGCCTCTCCTACGAGCAGTACTTC,CASSLRRFQSLSYEQYF
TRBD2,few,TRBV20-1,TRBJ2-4,TGCAGTGCTAGAGGGGCGGCGGGGGAGGCCAAAAACATTCAGTACTTC,CSARGAAGEAKNIQYF
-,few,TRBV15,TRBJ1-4,TGTGCCACCAGCAGTTTCGGACGGGGAGAAAGAGATAATGAAAAACTGTTTTTT,CATSSFGRGERDNEKLFF
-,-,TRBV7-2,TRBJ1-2,TGTGCCAGCAGCCCGTCGGGGCCCTATGGCTACACCTTC,CASSPSGPYGYTF
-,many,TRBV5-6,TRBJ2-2,TGTGCCAGCAGCTTGGCCGGCAGGTCCGGGGAGCTGTTTTTT,CASSLAGRSGELFF
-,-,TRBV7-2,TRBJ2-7,TGTGCCAGCTCGAGGACAGCGGTCGGATACGAGCTGTACTTC,CASSRTAVGYELYF
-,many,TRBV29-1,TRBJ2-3,TGCAGCGTTGCAGCCCGCATTACCGCCCCAACGTATTTT,CSVAARITAPTYF
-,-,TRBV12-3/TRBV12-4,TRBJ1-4,TGTGCCAGCAGGGACGGCTGGGGTAAGGAAAAACTGTTTTTT,CASRDGWGKEKLFF
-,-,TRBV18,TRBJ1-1,TGTGCCAGCTCACCACTGGACAGCTCGAACACTGAAGCTTTCTTT,CASSPLDSSNTEAFF
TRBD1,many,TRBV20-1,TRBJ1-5,TGCAGTGCAACGGGACAGGATCAGCCCCAGCATTTT,CSATGQDQPQHF
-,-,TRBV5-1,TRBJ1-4,TGCGCCAGCAGCTTGAGGACAGACGACGAAAAACTGTTTTTT,CASSLRTDDEKLFF